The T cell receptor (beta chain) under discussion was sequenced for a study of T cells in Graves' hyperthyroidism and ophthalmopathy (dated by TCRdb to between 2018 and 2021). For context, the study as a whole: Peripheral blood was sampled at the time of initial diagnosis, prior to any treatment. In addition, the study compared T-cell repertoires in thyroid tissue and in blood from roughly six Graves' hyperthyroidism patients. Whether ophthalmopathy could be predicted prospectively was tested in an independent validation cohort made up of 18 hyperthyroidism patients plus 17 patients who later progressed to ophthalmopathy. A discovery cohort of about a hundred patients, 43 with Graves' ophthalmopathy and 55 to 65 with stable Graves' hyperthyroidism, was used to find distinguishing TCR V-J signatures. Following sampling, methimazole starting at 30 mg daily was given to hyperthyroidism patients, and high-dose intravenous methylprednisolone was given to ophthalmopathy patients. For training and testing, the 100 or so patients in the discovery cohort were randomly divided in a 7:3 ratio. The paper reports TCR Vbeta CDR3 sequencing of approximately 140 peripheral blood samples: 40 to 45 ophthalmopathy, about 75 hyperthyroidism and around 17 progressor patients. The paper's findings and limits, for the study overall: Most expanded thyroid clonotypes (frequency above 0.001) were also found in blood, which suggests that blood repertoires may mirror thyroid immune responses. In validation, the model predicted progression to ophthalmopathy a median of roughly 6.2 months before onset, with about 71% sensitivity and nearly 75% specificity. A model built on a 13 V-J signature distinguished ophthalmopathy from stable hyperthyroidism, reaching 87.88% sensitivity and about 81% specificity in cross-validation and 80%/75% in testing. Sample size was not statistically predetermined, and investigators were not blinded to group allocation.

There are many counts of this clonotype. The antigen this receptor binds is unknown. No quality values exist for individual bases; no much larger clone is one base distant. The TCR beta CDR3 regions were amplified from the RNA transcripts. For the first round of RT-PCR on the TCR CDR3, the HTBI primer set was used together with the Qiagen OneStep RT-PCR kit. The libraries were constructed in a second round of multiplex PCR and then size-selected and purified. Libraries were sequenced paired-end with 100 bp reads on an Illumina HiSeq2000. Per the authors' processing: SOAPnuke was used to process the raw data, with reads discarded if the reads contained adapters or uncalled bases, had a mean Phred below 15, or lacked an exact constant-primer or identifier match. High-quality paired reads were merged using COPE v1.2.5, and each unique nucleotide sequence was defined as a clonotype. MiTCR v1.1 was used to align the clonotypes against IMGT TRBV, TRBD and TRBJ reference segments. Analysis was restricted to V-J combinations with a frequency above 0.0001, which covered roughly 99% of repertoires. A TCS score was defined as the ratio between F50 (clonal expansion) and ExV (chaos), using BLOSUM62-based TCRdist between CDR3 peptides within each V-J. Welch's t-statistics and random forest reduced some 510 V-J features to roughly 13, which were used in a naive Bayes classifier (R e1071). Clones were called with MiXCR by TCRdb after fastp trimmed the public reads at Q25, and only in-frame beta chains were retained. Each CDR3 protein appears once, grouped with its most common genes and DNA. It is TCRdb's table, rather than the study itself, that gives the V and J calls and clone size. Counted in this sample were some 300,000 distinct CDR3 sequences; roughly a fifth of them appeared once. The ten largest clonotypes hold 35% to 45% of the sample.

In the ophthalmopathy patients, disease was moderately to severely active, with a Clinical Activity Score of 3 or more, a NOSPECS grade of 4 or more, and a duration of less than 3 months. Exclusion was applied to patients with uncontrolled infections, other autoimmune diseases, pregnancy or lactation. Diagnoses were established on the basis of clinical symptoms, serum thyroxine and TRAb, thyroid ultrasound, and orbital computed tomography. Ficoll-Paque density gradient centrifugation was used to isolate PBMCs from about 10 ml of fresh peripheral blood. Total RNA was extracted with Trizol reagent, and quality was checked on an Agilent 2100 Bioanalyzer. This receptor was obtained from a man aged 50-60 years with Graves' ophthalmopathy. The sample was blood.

The CDR3 in this case is CASSPPQGAGQPQHF. The DNA is as follows: TGTGCCAGCAGTCCGCCCCAGGGGGCTGGGCAGCCCCAGCATTTT. This sequence uses TRBV28 and TRBJ1-5, with TRBD1 matching 8 junction bases. For this chain, trimming is 5 bases at the V end and 7 bases at the J end, and the number of junction bases without a gene match is 10. The germline V gene yields MDHEN for CDR1 and SYDVKM for CDR2. From the cysteine through the phenylalanine, the CDR3 covers 15 amino acids. Kept here is only the CDR3 DNA, which spans 45 bases and is read in frame from base 1.